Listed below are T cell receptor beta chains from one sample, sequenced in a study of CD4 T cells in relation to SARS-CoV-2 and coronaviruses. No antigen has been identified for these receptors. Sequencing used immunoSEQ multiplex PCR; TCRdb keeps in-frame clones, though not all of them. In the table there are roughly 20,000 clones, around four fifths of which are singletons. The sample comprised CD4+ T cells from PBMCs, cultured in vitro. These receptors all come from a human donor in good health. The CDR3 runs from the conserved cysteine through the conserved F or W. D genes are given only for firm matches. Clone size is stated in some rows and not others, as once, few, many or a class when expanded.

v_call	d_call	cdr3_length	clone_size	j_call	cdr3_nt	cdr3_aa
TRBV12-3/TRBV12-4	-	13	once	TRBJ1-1	TGTGCCAGCAGTTTTACAGGGTACACTGAAGCTTTCTTT	CASSFTGYTEAFF
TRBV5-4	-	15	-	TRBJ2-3	TGTGCCAGCAGCTTAGGTGAAAGAATCACAGATACGCAGTATTTT	CASSLGERITDTQYF
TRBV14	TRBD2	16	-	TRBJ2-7	TGTGCCAGCAGCCTTCTTCTAGCGGGGAGGATCTACGAGCAGTACTTC	CASSLLLAGRIYEQYF
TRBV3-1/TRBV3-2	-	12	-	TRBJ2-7	TGTGCCAGCAGCCGCGACAGGTACGAGCAGTACTTC	CASSRDRYEQYF
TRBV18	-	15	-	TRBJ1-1	TGTGCCAGCTCACCAGGGGAGGGGATTAAGCCTGAAGCTTTCTTT	CASSPGEGIKPEAFF
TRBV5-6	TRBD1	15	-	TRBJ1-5	TGTGCCAGCAGCTTGAGGGGACAGAACAATCAGCCCCAGCATTTT	CASSLRGQNNQPQHF
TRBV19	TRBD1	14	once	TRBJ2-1	TGTGCCAGTAGTATAGGGGACAGGGGGCGTGAGCAGTTCTTC	CASSIGDRGREQFF
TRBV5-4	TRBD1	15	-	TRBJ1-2	TGTGCCAGCAGCAGAGAGAACAGGGGATTGGGCGGCTACACCTTC	CASSRENRGLGGYTF
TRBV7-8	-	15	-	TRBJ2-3	TGTGCCAGCAGCTTAGGGACAGCCTACACAGATACGCAGTATTTT	CASSLGTAYTDTQYF
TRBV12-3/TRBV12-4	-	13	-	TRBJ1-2	TGTGCCAGCAGTTTAGCGGGGGCGGGGGGCTACACCTTC	CASSLAGAGGYTF
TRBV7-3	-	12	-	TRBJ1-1	TGTGCCAGCAGCCGCCAGGGCACTGAAGCTTTCTTT	CASSRQGTEAFF
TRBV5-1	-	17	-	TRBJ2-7	TGCGCCAGCAGCTTGGGGGCGGACTATAGGGTTTCCTACGAGCAGTACTTC	CASSLGADYRVSYEQYF
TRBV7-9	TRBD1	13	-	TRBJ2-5	TGTGCCAGCACCAGGACAGGTGAAGAGACCCAGTACTTC	CASTRTGEETQYF
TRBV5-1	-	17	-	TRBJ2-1	TGCGCCAGCAGCTTTTACCGGGGGATAAGCTCCTACAATGAGCAGTTCTTC	CASSFYRGISSYNEQFF
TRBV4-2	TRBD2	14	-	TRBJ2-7	TGTGCCAGCAGCCAAGCGACTAGCGGGCTCGAGCAGTACTTC	CASSQATSGLEQYF
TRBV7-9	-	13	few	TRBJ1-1	TGTGCCAGCAGCGGACAGCTGAACACTGAAGCTTTCTTT	CASSGQLNTEAFF
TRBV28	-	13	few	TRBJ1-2	TGTGCCAGCGGCTGGGGAGGGCGGGGTGGCTACACCTTC	CASGWGGRGGYTF
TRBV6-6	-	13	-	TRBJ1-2	TGTGCCAGCATCCTCAACCGGGAGGAAGGCTACACCTTC	CASILNREEGYTF
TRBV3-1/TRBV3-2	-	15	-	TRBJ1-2	TGTGCCAGCAGCCGAGACAGCGCTACTAACTATGGCTACACCTTC	CASSRDSATNYGYTF
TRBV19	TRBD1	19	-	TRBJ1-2	TGTGCCAGTAAAGGGTCCGGTGGGACAGGGGGCCCCACAAACTATGGCTACACCTTC	CASKGSGGTGGPTNYGYTF
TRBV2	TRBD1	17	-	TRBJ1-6	TGTGCCAGCAGTGATCGGCCAGGGGGATATAGGGATTCACCCCTCCACTTT	CASSDRPGGYRDSPLHF
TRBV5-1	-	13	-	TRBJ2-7	TGCGCCAGTACCACAGGGGCGGGATACGAGCAGTACTTC	CASTTGAGYEQYF
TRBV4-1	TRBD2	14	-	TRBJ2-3	TGCGCCAGCAGCCGCGGGGGAAGCACAGATACGCAGTATTTT	CASSRGGSTDTQYF
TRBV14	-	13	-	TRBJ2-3	TGTGCCAGCAGCCAAGCCCAGCTATCTCCGCAGTATTTT	CASSQAQLSPQYF
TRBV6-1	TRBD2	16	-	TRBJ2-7	TGTGCCAGCAGTGAAGCGCGGACTAGCGGGAAGAACGAGCAGTACTTC	CASSEARTSGKNEQYF
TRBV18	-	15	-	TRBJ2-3	TGTGCCAGCTCACCATTACGGGCTAGCACAGATACGCAGTATTTT	CASSPLRASTDTQYF
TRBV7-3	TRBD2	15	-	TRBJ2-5	TGTGCCAGCAGCTGGACTAGCGGGAGGGGAGAGACCCAGTACTTC	CASSWTSGRGETQYF
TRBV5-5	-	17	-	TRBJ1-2	TGTGCCAGCAGCTTGGCCATCACGGCAGCCGGGGACTATGGCTACACCTTC	CASSLAITAAGDYGYTF
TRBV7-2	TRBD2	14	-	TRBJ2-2	TGTGCCAGCAGCCCGATAGCGGGGGAGGGGGAGCTGTTTTTT	CASSPIAGEGELFF
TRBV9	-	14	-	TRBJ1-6	TGTGCCAGCAGCGTGGGCGGGGTTAATTCACCCCTCCACTTT	CASSVGGVNSPLHF
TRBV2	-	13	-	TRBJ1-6	TGTGCCAGCAGTGACCGACATAATTCACCCCTCCACTTT	CASSDRHNSPLHF
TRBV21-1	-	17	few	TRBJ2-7	TGTGCCAGCAGCAAACGGGTAATTGAGGGACCCTCCTACGAGCAGTACTTC	CASSKRVIEGPSYEQYF
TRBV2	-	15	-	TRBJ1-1	TGTGCCAGCAGAGAAGACAGGTTAGGGAACACTGAAGCTTTCTTT	CASREDRLGNTEAFF
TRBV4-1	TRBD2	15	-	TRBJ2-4	TGCGCCAGCAGCCAAGATGGGAGGGCTTCGGACATTCAGTACTTC	CASSQDGRASDIQYF
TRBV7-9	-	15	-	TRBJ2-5	TGTGCCAGCAGCCCAGTTGGGGAGATCCAAGAGACCCAGTACTTC	CASSPVGEIQETQYF
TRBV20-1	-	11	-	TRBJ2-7	TGCAGTGCTAGAGATGGGTATCAGCAGTACTTC	CSARDGYQQYF
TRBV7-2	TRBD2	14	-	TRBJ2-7	TGTGCCAGCAGCTCCCTAGCGGGGTACTACGAGCAGTACTTC	CASSSLAGYYEQYF
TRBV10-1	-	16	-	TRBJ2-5	TGCGCCAGCTCTGGGCCTGGCCGGGAGCCCCAAGAGACCCAGTACTTC	CASSGPGREPQETQYF
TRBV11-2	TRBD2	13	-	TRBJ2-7	TGTGCCAGCAGCTTAGTCGCTAGCGGGTTTGGTTACTTC	CASSLVASGFGYF
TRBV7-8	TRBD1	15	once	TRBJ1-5	TGTGCCAGCAGCTACGGACAGGGAAGCAATCAGCCCCAGCATTTT	CASSYGQGSNQPQHF
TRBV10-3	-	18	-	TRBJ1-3	TGTGCCATCAGTGCCAACCCGCCGGGACACCGCTCTGGAAACACCATATATTTT	CAISANPPGHRSGNTIYF
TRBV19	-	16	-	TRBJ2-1	TGTGCCAGTAGGGGAATAGGACGGGGTGAGTCCAATGAGCAGTTCTTC	CASRGIGRGESNEQFF
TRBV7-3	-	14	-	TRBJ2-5	TGTGCCAGCAGCTTAAACGGCCGTAAAGAGACCCAGTACTTC	CASSLNGRKETQYF
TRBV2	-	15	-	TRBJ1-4	TGTGCCAGCAGCTCACTACTGGTTGGGGGGGTAAAACTGTTTTTT	CASSSLLVGGVKLFF
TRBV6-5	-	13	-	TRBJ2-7	TGTGCCAGCAGACCGGACGGGTCCTACGAGCAGTACTTC	CASRPDGSYEQYF
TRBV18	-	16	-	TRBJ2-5	TGTGCCAGCTCACCAAGACAGGGAGGTGGTCTAGAGACCCAGTACTTC	CASSPRQGGGLETQYF
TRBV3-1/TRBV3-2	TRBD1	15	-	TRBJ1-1	TGTGCCAGCAGTCACGCCGGGACAGAAAACACTGAAGCTTTCTTT	CASSHAGTENTEAFF
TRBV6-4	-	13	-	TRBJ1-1	TGTGCCAGCAGTGTGGAGCTGAACACTGAAGCTTTCTTT	CASSVELNTEAFF